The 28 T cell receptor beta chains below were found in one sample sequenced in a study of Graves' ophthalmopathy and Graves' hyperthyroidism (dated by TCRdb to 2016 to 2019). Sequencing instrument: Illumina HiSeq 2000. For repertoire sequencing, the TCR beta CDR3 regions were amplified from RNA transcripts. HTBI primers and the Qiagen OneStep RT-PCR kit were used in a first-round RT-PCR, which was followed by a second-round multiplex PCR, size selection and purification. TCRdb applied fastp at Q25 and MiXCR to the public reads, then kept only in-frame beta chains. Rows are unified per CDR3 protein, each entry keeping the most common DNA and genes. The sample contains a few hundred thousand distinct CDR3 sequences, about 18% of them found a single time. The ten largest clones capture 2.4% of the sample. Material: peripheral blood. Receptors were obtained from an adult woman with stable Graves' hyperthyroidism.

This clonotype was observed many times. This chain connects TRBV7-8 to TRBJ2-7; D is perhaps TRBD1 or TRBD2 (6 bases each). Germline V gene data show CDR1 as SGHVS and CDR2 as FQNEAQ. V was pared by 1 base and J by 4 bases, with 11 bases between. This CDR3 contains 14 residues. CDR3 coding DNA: TGTGCCAGCAGCTTAGTAGGGGGGAGGTACGAGCAGTACTTC. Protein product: CASSLVGGRYEQYF.

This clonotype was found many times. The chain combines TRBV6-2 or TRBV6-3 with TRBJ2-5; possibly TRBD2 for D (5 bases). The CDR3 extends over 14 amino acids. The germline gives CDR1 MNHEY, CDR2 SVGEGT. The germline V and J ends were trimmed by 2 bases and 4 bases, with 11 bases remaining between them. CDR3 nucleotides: TGTGCCAGCAGTTACACGAGGGATGGAGAGACCCAGTACTTC. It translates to CASSYTRDGETQYF.

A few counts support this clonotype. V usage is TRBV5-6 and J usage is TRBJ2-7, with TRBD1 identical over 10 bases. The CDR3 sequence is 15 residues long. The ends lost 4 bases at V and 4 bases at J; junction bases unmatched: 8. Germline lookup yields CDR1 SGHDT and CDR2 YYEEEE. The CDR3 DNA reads TGTGCCAGCAGCCTAACGGGACAGGGGTTTTACGAGCAGTACTTC. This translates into CASSLTGQGFYEQYF. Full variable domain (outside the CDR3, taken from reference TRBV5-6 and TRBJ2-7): DAGVTQSPTHLIKTRGQQVTLRCSPKSGHDTVSWYQQALGQGPQFIFQYYEEEERQRGNFPDRFSGHQFPNYSSELNVNALLLGDSALYLCASSLTGQGFYEQYFGPGTRLTVT.

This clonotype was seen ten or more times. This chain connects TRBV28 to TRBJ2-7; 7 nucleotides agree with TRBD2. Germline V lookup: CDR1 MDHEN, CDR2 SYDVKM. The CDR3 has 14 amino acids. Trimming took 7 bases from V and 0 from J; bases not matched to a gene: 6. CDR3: CASMKREGSYEQYF. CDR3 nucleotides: TGTGCCAGCATGAAGCGGGAAGGCTCCTACGAGCAGTACTTC.

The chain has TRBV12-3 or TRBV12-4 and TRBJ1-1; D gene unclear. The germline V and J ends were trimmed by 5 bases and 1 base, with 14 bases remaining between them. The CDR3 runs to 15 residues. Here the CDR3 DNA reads TGTGCCAGCAGTCCGGGCCCTCCCCCGAACACTGAAGCTTTCTTT. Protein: CASSPGPPPNTEAFF.

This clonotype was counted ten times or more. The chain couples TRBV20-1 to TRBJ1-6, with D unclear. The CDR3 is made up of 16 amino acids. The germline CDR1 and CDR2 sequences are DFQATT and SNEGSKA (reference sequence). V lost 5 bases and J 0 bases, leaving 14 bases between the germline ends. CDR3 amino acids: CSADLPASSYNSPLHF. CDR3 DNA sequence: TGCAGTGCTGATTTACCAGCGAGCTCCTATAATTCACCCCTCCACTTT.

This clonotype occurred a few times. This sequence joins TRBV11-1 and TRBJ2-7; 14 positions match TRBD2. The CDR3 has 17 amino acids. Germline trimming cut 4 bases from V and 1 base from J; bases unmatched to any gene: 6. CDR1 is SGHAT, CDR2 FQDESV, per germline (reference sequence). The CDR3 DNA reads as TGTGCCAGCAGCTCGGGACTAGCGGGAGAGCGATCCTACGAGCAGTACTTC. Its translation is CASSSGLAGERSYEQYF. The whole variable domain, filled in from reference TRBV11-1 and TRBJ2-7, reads EAEVAQSPRYKITEKSQAVAFWCDPISGHATLYWYRQILGQGPELLVQFQDESVVDDSQLPKDRFSAERLKGVDSTLKIQPAELGDSAMYLCASSSGLAGERSYEQYFGPGTRLTVT.

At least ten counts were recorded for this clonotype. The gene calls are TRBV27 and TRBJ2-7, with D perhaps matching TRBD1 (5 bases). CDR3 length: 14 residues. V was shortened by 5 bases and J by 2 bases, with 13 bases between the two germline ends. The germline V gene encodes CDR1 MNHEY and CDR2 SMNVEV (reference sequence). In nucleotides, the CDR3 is TGTGCCAGCAGTGTGGCAGGGTGGACCTACGAGCAGTACTTC. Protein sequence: CASSVAGWTYEQYF.

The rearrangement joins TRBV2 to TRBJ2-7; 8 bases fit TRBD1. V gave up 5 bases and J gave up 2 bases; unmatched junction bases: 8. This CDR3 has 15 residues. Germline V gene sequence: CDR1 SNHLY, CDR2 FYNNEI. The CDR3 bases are TGTGCCAGCAGTTACGGACAGGGAAGGGCCTACGAGCAGTACTTC. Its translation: CASSYGQGRAYEQYF.

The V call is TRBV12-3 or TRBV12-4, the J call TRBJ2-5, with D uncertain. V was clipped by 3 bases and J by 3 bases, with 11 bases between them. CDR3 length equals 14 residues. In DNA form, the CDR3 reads TGTGCCAGCAGTTTCTTGGCTGAGAAAGAGACCCAGTACTTC. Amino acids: CASSFLAEKETQYF.

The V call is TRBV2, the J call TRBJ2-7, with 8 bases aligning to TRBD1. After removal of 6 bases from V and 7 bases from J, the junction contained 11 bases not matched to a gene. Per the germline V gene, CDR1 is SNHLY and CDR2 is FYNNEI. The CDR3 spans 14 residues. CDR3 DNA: TGTGCCAGCAGGGGCCCAGGGGGCGCATGGGAGCAGTACTTC. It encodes CASRGPGGAWEQYF.

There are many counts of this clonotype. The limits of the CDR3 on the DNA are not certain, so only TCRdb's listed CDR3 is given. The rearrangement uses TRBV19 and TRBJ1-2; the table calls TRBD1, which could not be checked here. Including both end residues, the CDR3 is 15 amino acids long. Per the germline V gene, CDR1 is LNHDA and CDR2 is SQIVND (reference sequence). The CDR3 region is CASSDFRGQNYGYTF.

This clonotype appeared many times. CDR3 nucleotide sequence: TGTGCCAGCAGTTTAAGTAGGGGGGACTACGAGCAGTACTTC. This codes for CASSLSRGDYEQYF. V usage is TRBV27 and J usage is TRBJ2-7, with D perhaps given as TRBD1 or TRBD2 (6 bases each). The CDR3 contains 14 residues. Germline lookup yields CDR1 MNHEY and CDR2 SMNVEV (reference sequence). The germline V and J ends were trimmed by 2 bases and 3 bases, with 11 bases remaining between them.

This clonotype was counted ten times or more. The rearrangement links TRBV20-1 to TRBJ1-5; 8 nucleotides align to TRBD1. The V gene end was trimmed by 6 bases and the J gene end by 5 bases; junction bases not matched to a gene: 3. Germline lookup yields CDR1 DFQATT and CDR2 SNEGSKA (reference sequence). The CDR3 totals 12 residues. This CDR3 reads CSAKTGDQPQHF. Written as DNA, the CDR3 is TGCAGTGCCAAGACAGGGGATCAGCCCCAGCATTTT.

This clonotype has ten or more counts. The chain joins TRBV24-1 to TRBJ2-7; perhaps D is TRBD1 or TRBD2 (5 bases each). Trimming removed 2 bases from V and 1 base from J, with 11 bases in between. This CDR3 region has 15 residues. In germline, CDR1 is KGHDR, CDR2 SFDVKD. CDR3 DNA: TGTGCCACCAGTGATTACCGGGGCCTGTCCTACGAGCAGTACTTC. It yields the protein CATSDYRGLSYEQYF.

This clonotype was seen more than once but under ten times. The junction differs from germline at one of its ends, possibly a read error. The CDR3 reads CASSYSKMGLASTDAFF. CDR3 coding DNA: TGTGCCAGCAGTTACTCGAAAATGGGCCTAGCTAGCACTGATGCTTTCTTT. The rearrangement links TRBV6-2 or TRBV6-3 to TRBJ1-1, with no clear D. Germline-derived CDR1 and CDR2 are MNHEY and SVGEGT. The CDR3 runs to 17 residues.

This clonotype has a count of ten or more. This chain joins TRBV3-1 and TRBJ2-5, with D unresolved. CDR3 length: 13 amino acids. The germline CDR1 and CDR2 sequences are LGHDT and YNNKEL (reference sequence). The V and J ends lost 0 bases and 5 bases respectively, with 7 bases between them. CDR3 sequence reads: CASSQELVETQYF. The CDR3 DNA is TGTGCCAGCAGCCAAGAGCTGGTGGAGACCCAGTACTTC.

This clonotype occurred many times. The CDR3 is CASSGTGAAIQYF. In nucleotides, the CDR3 is TGTGCCAGCAGTGGAACAGGGGCCGCCATTCAGTACTTC. The rearrangement links TRBV6-1 to TRBJ2-4; TRBD1 aligns across 7 bases. V was pared by 4 bases and J by 9 bases, with 6 bases of the junction left unmatched. The CDR3 totals 13 residues. Germline V gene data show CDR1 as MNHNS and CDR2 as SASEGT.

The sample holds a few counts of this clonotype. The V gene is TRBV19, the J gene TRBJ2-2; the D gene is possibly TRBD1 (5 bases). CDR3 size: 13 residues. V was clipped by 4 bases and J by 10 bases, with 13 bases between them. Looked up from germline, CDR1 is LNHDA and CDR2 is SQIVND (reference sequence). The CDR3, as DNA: TGTGCCAGTAGTACCCGATTAGGGGAGGAGCTGTTTTTT. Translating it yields CASSTRLGEELFF.

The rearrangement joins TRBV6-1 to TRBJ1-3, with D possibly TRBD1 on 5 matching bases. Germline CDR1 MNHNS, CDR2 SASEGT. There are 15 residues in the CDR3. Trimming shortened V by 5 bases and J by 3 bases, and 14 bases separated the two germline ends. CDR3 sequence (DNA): TGTGCCAGCAGTCTTAGACGGACAAATGGAAACACCATATATTTT. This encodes CASSLRRTNGNTIYF.

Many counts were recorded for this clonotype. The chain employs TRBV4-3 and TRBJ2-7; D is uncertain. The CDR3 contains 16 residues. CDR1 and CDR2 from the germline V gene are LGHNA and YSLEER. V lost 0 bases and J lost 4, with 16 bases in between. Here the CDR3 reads CASSQEEGRGPYEQYF. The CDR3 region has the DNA TGCGCCAGCAGCCAAGAAGAAGGAAGAGGTCCATACGAGCAGTACTTC.

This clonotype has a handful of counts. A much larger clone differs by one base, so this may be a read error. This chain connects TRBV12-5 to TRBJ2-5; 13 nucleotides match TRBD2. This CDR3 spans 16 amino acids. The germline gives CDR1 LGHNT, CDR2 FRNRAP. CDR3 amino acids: CASGSRTSGRGETLYF. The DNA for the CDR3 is TGTGCTAGTGGTTCCCGGACTAGCGGGAGAGGGGAGACCCTGTACTTC.

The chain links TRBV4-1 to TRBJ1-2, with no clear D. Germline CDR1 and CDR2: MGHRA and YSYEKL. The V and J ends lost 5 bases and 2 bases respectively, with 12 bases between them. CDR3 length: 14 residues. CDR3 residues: CASSSVGGNYGYTF. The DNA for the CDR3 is TGCGCCAGCAGCTCAGTTGGCGGGAACTATGGCTACACCTTC.

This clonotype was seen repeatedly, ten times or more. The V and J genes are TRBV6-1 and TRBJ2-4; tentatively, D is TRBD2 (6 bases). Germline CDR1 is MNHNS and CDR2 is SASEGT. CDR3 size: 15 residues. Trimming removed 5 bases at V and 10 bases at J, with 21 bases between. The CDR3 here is CASSPGGGANGIQYF. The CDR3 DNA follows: TGTGCCAGCAGTCCGGGTGGAGGGGCCAACGGGATTCAGTACTTC.

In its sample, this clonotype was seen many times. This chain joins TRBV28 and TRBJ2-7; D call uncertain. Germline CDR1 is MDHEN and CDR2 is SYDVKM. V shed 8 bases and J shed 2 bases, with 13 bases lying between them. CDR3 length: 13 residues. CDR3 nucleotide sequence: TGTGCCAGCCTCCCCCAACCACCCTACGAGCAGTACTTC. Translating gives CASLPQPPYEQYF.

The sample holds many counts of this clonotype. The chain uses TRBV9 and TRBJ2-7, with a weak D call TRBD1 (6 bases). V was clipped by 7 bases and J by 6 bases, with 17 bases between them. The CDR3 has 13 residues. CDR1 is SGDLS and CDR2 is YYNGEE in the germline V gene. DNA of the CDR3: TGTGCCAGCCCGCCACAGGGTGGGTGCGAGCAGTACTTC. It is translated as CASPPQGGCEQYF.

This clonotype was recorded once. CDR3 DNA sequence: TGTGCCAGCAGCCAAGGATGGCGGTTTAGCACAGATACGCAGTATTTT. Its translation is CASSQGWRFSTDTQYF. The rearrangement joins TRBV3-1 to TRBJ2-3; no firm D call. The CDR3 length is 16 residues. V was shortened by 1 base and J by 0 bases, with 11 bases between the two germline ends. Germline values: CDR1 LGHDT, CDR2 YNNKEL (reference sequence).

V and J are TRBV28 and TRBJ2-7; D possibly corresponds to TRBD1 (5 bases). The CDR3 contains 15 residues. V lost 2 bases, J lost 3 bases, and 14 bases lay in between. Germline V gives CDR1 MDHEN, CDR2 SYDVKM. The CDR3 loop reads CASSLEGVNNYEQYF. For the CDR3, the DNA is TGTGCCAGCAGTTTAGAAGGGGTCAACAACTACGAGCAGTACTTC. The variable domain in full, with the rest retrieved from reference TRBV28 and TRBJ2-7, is DVKVTQSSRYLVKRTGEKVFLECVQDMDHENMFWYRQDPGLGLRLIYFSYDVKMKEKGDIPEGYSVSREKKERFSLILESASTNQTSMYLCASSLEGVNNYEQYFGPGTRLTVT.